The 3 T cell receptor beta chains presented below share a single source sample, sequenced in a study of blood T cell repertoires in COVID-19. Sequencing used immunoSEQ multiplex PCR; TCRdb keeps in-frame clones, though not all of them. There are approximately 260,000 clones in the sample; approximately 89% occur only once, and 10% lies in the top ten. Specimen: peripheral blood. These TCRs come from a woman between 70 and 85 years old with COVID-19, enrolled during active disease.

In its sample, this clone was seen many times. The gene calls are TRBV29-1 and TRBJ1-1; TRBD1 agrees at 7 bases. The CDR3 has 12 amino acids. V was pared by 6 bases and J by 5 bases, with 6 bases of the junction left unmatched. Germline loops: CDR1 SQVTM, CDR2 ANQGSEA. The DNA for the CDR3 is TGCAGCGTGGGGCTGACAGGGACTGAAGCTTTCTTT. Amino acids: CSVGLTGTEAFF.

The DNA of the CDR3 is TGTGCCAGCAGCTTATCCGGGAGCACAGATACGCAGTATTTT. This encodes CASSLSGSTDTQYF. This sequence joins TRBV7-2 and TRBJ2-3; D gene uncertain. Per the germline V gene, CDR1 is SGHTA and CDR2 is FQGNSA. Trimming cost V 2 bases and J 0 bases, with 6 bases left between them. The CDR3 has 14 amino acids.

The chain joins TRBV7-2 to TRBJ1-1; D gene uncertain. The CDR3 consists of 17 residues. Trimming pared 2 bases from V and 0 bases from J, leaving 16 bases between. Germline V lookup: CDR1 SGHTA, CDR2 FQGNSA. The DNA for the CDR3 is TGTGCCAGCAGCTTACGTGTCGGGGTGTTGATGAACACTGAAGCTTTCTTT. Protein sequence: CASSLRVGVLMNTEAFF.